These 26 T cell receptor beta chains originate from one sample sequenced in a study of blood T cell repertoires in COVID-19. The repertoire was sequenced with immunoSEQ multiplex PCR; TCRdb's copy has only in-frame clones and lacks some. The sample holds about 310,000 clones, around 87% seen once. The sample was peripheral blood. The receptors were sampled from a woman aged 40 to 50 with COVID-19, enrolled during active disease.

The count of this clone is one. CDR3 amino acids: CASSVWTSTDTQYF. The CDR3 DNA reads as TGCGCCAGCAGCGTTTGGACTAGCACAGATACGCAGTATTTT. J is TRBJ2-3 and V is TRBV5-1, with D maybe TRBD2 (5 bases). CDR1 is SGHRS, CDR2 YFSETQ, per germline. This CDR3 is 14 amino acids long. Between the trimmed V and J ends, which lost 4 bases and 0 bases, there was a span of 9 bases.

This clone has a single count. V gene TRBV2 combines with J gene TRBJ2-5; tentative D call: TRBD1 (6 bases). This CDR3 has 16 amino acids. With 1 base removed from V and 5 bases from J, the gap between germline ends came to 17 bases. Germline assignment: CDR1 SNHLY and CDR2 FYNNEI. The CDR3 spells CASSEGGPGTWETQYF. DNA of the CDR3: TGTGCCAGCAGTGAAGGGGGGCCGGGGACCTGGGAGACCCAGTACTTC.

The V call is TRBV2, the J call TRBJ1-2; TRBD1 might be the D (6 bases). The CDR3 totals 14 residues. The V gene's germline CDR1 is SNHLY and CDR2 FYNNEI. V shed 6 bases and J shed 4 bases, with 15 bases lying between them. The CDR3 is CASREQGPTYGYTF. Here the CDR3 DNA reads TGTGCCAGCAGGGAACAGGGCCCTACCTATGGCTACACCTTC.

The rearrangement links TRBV2 to TRBJ2-1, with 13 bases that match TRBD2. The germline CDR1 and CDR2 sequences are SNHLY and FYNNEI. Trimming at V came to 3 bases and at J to 6 bases, leaving 14 bases not matched to a gene. The length of the CDR3 is 19 residues. The CDR3 is CASSEGGFSGLAGVNEQFF. The CDR3 DNA follows: TGTGCCAGCAGTGAGGGGGGATTCTCTGGACTAGCGGGAGTCAATGAGCAGTTCTTC.

This clone was seen more than once but under ten times. This chain connects TRBV5-1 to TRBJ1-1; 9 positions agree with TRBD1. Germline lookup yields CDR1 SGHRS and CDR2 YFSETQ. The J segment lost 4 bases and the V segment lost 4 bases, leaving 11 bases of the junction unmatched. CDR3 length equals 16 residues. The CDR3 region is CASSAGAGTGITEAFF. The CDR3 nucleotides read TGCGCCAGCAGCGCTGGGGCCGGGACAGGGATCACTGAAGCTTTCTTT.

This clone turned up a few times. The chain has TRBV14 and TRBJ2-7, with D possibly matching TRBD2 (6 bases). CDR3 length: 13 residues. Germline CDR1 is SGHDN and CDR2 is FVKESK. V was clipped by 4 bases and J by 8 bases, with 15 bases between them. The CDR3 loop reads CASSPGGSRQQYF. CDR3 DNA sequence: TGTGCCAGCAGCCCCGGGGGTTCACGTCAGCAGTACTTC.

The rearrangement joins TRBV7-9 to TRBJ1-2; D remains ambiguous. Germline V CDR1 and CDR2: SEHNR, FQNEAQ (reference sequence). The CDR3 covers 16 residues. V lost 5 bases, J lost 4 bases, and 20 bases lay in between. The DNA of the CDR3 is TGTGCCAGCAGCGCGGATGTGGTGAACACCTTCTATGGCTACACCTTC. It yields the protein CASSADVVNTFYGYTF.

The chain joins TRBV18 to TRBJ2-5; no firm D call. Germline CDR1 KGHSH, CDR2 LQKENI. V was shortened by 2 bases and J by 1 base, with 8 bases between the two germline ends. This CDR3 is built from 14 residues. This CDR3 is CASSPTSVQETQYF. For the CDR3, the DNA is TGTGCCAGCTCACCAACCTCGGTCCAAGAGACCCAGTACTTC.

This clone has a handful of counts. The V and J genes are TRBV5-1 and TRBJ1-1; D gene unclear. The V end was cut by 4 bases, the J end by 1 base, with 11 bases between. Germline loops: CDR1 SGHRS, CDR2 YFSETQ. The CDR3 contains 14 residues. The CDR3 sequence: CASSPDGRNTEAFF. The CDR3 coding sequence is TGCGCCAGCAGCCCCGACGGGAGGAACACTGAAGCTTTCTTT.

This chain joins TRBV29-1 and TRBJ2-4; 8 bases are a match to TRBD1. Per germline, CDR1 SQVTM and CDR2 ANQGSEA. The CDR3 runs 15 residues. V shed 4 bases and J 4 bases; nucleotides not matched to a gene: 9. CDR3 DNA sequence: TGCAGCGTTGCGGTGGCAGGGGGCGAAAAAAACATTCAGTACTTC. Its translation is CSVAVAGGEKNIQYF.

The rearrangement links TRBV5-4 to TRBJ2-6, with 8 bases aligning to TRBD1. This CDR3 contains 15 residues. Germline V CDR1 and CDR2: SGHNT, YYREEE (reference sequence). V trimming: 0 bases; J trimming: 5 bases; junction bases outside the gene matches: 1. The CDR3 nucleotides are TGTGCCAGCAGCTTGGGACAGGGGAGGGCCAACGTCCTGACTTTC. This sequence encodes CASSLGQGRANVLTF.

This chain joins TRBV28 and TRBJ1-1, with D uncertain. The CDR3 loop spans 15 amino acids. The V and J ends lost 6 bases and 3 bases respectively, with 17 bases between them. Germline V lookup: CDR1 MDHEN, CDR2 SYDVKM. The chain's CDR3 is CASSPAGNPDTEAFF. Here the CDR3 DNA reads TGTGCCAGCAGCCCCGCGGGCAACCCAGACACTGAAGCTTTCTTT.

J is TRBJ1-5 and V is TRBV2; 9 bases match TRBD1. With 5 bases clipped from V and 6 bases from J, the junction kept 5 bases outside the gene matches. Germline CDR1 is SNHLY and CDR2 is FYNNEI. The CDR3 has 14 amino acids. CDR3 coding DNA: TGTGCCAGCAGTTCCACAGGGGGCTCTCAGCCCCAGCATTTT. It encodes CASSSTGGSQPQHF.

The rearrangement links TRBV19 to TRBJ2-2, with D unresolved. This CDR3 has 12 amino acids. The germline gives CDR1 LNHDA, CDR2 SQIVND (reference sequence). V was clipped by 4 bases and J by 6 bases, with 6 bases between them. The CDR3 DNA follows: TGTGCCAGTAGTAGGGCACCCGGGGAGCTGTTTTTT. Translated, it gives CASSRAPGELFF.

The gene calls are TRBV6-2 or TRBV6-3 and TRBJ2-1; 7 positions match TRBD1. The CDR3 has 12 amino acids. After removal of 5 bases from V and 6 bases from J, the junction contained 1 base not matched to a gene. CDR1 is MNHEY and CDR2 is SVGEGT in the germline V gene. CDR3 sequence (DNA): TGTGCCAGCAGTGACAGGGTCAATGAGCAGTTCTTC. Its translation is CASSDRVNEQFF.

V usage is TRBV28 and J usage is TRBJ1-4; D unresolved. The CDR3 length is 14 residues. The V end lost 10 bases, the J end lost 6 bases, and 18 bases lay between the germline ends. CDR1 is MDHEN and CDR2 is SYDVKM in the germline V gene. The CDR3 region is CATLGGSQHEKLFF. DNA of the CDR3: TGTGCCACCTTGGGAGGGTCACAACATGAAAAACTGTTTTTT.

This clone was detected only once. The chain is built from TRBV6-5 and TRBJ1-6; 9 nucleotides match TRBD1. The V gene end was trimmed by 6 bases and the J gene end by 2 bases; junction bases not matched to a gene: 5. This CDR3 contains 16 residues. The germline gives CDR1 MNHEY, CDR2 SVGAGI. The DNA of the CDR3 is TGTGCCAGCAGATACAGGGGGCGAACCTATAATTCACCCCTCCACTTT. Translation: CASRYRGRTYNSPLHF.

The V call is TRBV7-9, the J call TRBJ1-2; 7 bases align to TRBD1. CDR3 length: 15 amino acids. Germline CDR1 reads SEHNR; CDR2 reads FQNEAQ (reference sequence). Trimming took 1 base from V and 3 from J; bases not matched to a gene: 5. The CDR3 DNA follows: TGTGCCAGCAGCTTAGTAGGGGACAGAGACTATGGCTACACCTTC. The encoded protein is CASSLVGDRDYGYTF.

V and J are TRBV10-3 and TRBJ1-3; D might be TRBD1 (6 bases). Germline CDR1 reads ENHRY; CDR2 reads SYGVKD. V lost 0 bases and J 4 bases, leaving 13 bases between the germline ends. The CDR3 is 16 amino acids. This chain's CDR3 is CAISESYREVGNTIYF. CDR3 DNA: TGTGCCATCAGTGAGTCGTACAGGGAAGTAGGAAACACCATATATTTT.

The chain links TRBV28 to TRBJ2-1; the D gene is possibly TRBD2 (5 bases). Germline assignment: CDR1 MDHEN and CDR2 SYDVKM. This CDR3 is built from 13 residues. Trimming removed 2 bases at V and 6 bases at J, with 8 bases between. CDR3 sequence reads: CASSLGSGNEQFF. The CDR3 DNA follows: TGTGCCAGCAGTTTAGGGAGCGGCAATGAGCAGTTCTTC. Based on the CDR3 plus reference TRBV28 and TRBJ2-1, the full variable domain is DVKVTQSSRYLVKRTGEKVFLECVQDMDHENMFWYRQDPGLGLRLIYFSYDVKMKEKGDIPEGYSVSREKKERFSLILESASTNQTSMYLCASSLGSGNEQFFGPGTRLTVL.

The rearrangement links TRBV10-3 to TRBJ2-5; D is possibly TRBD2 (5 bases). With 3 bases removed from V and 5 bases from J, the gap between germline ends came to 13 bases. Per germline, CDR1 ENHRY and CDR2 SYGVKD. This CDR3 is 14 amino acids long. CDR3 region: CAISDRQRVETQYF. Written as DNA, the CDR3 is TGTGCCATCAGTGATAGGCAGAGGGTCGAGACCCAGTACTTC.

This chain uses TRBV6-5 with TRBJ1-5, with TRBD1 as a possible D gene (6 bases). Germline-derived CDR1 and CDR2 are MNHEY and SVGAGI. V shed 3 bases and J shed 7 bases, with 10 bases lying between them. The CDR3 consists of 13 residues. The CDR3 sequence: CASSYEGGQPQHF. The CDR3 coding sequence is TGTGCCAGCAGTTATGAGGGGGGGCAGCCCCAGCATTTT.

As DNA, the CDR3 is TGTGCCAGCAGCAAAGGAGAAGCGACAGGTCTGACCTACAATGAGCAGTTCTTC. Translated, it gives CASSKGEATGLTYNEQFF. The chain uses TRBV21-1 and TRBJ2-1; the tabulated D call, TRBD1, remains unverified against the DNA. TRBV21-1 is a known pseudogene. The CDR3 length is 18 residues.

The CDR3 is CASILGTSGAGEQFF. The CDR3 DNA follows: TGTGCCAGTATCCTAGGGACTAGCGGGGCCGGTGAGCAGTTCTTC. The chain has TRBV19 and TRBJ2-1; 13 bases map to TRBD2. The germline V gene has CDR1 LNHDA and CDR2 SQIVND (reference sequence). The CDR3 has 15 residues. J gave up 9 bases and V 7 bases, and 9 bases lay outside the gene matches.

The chain has TRBV7-2 and TRBJ2-4, with 9 positions matching TRBD1. The trim removed 0 bases at V and 1 base at J, leaving 4 bases unmatched. The length of the CDR3 is 17 residues. Germline V gene data show CDR1 as SGHTA and CDR2 as FQGNSA. CDR3 DNA: TGTGCCAGCAGCTTAGCACCGGGACAGGGTGCCAAAAACATTCAGTACTTC. It yields the protein CASSLAPGQGAKNIQYF. The full variable domain, in which reference TRBV7-2 and TRBJ2-4 provide the parts outside the CDR3, is GAGVSQSPSNKVTEKGKDVELRCDPISGHTALYWYRQSLGQGLEFLIYFQGNSAPDKSGLPSDRFSAERTGGSVSTLTIQRTQQEDSAVYLCASSLAPGQGAKNIQYFGAGTRLSVL.

This rearrangement joins TRBV20-1 to TRBJ1-1; D gene unclear. V was pared by 3 bases and J by 10 bases, with 9 bases between. This CDR3 region has 10 residues. In germline, CDR1 is DFQATT, CDR2 SNEGSKA (reference sequence). The CDR3 nucleotides are TGCAGTGCTAGGGGGAGGGTAGCTTTCTTT. This codes for CSARGRVAFF.